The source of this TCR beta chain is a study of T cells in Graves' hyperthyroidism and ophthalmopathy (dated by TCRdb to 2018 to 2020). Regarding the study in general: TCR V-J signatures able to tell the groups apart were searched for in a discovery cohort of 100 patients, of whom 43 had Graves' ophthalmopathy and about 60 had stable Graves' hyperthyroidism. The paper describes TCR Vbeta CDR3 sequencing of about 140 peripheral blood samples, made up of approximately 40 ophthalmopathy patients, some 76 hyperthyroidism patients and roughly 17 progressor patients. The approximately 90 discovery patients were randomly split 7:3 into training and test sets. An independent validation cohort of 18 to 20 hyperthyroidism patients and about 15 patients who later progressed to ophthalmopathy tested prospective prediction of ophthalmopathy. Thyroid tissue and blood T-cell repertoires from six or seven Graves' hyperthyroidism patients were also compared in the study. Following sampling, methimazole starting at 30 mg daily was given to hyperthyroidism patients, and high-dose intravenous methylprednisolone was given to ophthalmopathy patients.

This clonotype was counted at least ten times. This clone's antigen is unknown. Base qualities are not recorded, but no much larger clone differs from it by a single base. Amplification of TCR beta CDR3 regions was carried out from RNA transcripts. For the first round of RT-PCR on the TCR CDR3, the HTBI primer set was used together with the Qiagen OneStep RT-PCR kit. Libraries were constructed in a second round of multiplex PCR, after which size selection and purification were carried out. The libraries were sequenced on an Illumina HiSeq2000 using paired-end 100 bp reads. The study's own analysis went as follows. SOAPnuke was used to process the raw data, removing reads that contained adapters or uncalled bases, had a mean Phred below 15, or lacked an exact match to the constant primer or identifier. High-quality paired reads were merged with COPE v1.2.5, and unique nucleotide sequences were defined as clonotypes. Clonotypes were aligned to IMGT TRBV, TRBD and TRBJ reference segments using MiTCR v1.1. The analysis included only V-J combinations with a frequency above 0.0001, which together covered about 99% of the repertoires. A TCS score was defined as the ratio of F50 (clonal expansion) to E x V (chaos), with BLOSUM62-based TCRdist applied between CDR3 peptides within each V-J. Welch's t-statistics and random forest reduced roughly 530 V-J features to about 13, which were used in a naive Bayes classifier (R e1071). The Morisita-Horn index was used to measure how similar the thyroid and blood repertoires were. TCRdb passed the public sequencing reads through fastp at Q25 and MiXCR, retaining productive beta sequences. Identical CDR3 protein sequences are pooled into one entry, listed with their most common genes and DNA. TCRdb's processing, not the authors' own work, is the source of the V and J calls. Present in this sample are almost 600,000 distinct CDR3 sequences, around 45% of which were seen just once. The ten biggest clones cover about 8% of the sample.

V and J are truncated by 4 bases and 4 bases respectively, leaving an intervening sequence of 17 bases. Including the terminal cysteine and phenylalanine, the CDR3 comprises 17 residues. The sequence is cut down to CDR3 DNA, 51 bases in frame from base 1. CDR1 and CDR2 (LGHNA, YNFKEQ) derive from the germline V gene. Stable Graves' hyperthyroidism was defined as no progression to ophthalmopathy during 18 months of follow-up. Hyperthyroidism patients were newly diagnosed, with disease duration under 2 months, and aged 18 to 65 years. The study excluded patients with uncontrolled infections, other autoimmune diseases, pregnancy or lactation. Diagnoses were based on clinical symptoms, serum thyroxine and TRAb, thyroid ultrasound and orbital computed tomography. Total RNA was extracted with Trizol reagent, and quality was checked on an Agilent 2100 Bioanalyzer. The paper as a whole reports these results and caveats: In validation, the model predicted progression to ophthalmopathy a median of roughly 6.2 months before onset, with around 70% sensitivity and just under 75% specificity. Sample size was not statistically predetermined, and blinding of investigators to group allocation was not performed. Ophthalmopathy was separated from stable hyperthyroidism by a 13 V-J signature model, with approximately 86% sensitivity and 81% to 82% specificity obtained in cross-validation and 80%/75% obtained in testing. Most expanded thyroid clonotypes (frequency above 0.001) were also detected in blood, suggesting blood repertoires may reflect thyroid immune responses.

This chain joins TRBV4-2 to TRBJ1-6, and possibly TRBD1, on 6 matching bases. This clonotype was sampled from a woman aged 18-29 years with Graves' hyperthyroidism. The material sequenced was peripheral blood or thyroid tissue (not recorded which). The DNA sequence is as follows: TGTGCCAGCAGCCGACGAGGGGGAGACACATATAATTCACCCCTCCACTTT. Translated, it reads CASSRRGGDTYNSPLHF.